This TCR beta chain stems from a study of regulatory T cells in long-lasting Graves disease. Combining iRepertoire HTBI primers with Arm-PCR of CDR3 regions, the authors built TCR beta libraries. TCRdb reprocessed the multiplex PCR reads with MiXCR, giving one entry per CDR3 protein. The repertoire consists of 550,000 to 650,000 distinct CDR3 sequences, with 15% to 20% occurring once and the leading ten covering around 11%. The CDR3 sequence is 16 residues long. CDR1 and CDR2 from the germline V gene are DFQATT and SNEGSKA (reference sequence). The trim removed 3 bases at V and 9 bases at J, leaving 10 bases unmatched. The time point denotes: newly diagnosed GD, antithyroid drugs for less than 3 months. Following extraction of RNA from PBMCs, that RNA was used to make the TCR library. The sample holds many counts of this clonotype. This sample also belongs to another study, concerning T cells in Graves' hyperthyroidism and ophthalmopathy.

This chain links TRBV20-1 with TRBJ2-1, with 14 nucleotides matching TRBD2. The input for sequencing was peripheral blood mononuclear cells (PBMCs), taken at new diagnosis, from a patient treated with antithyroid drugs. This receptor was taken from a man between 18 and 35 years old with Graves disease. The CDR3 region is CSARNPAGLAGAEQFF. CDR3 sequence (DNA): TGCAGTGCTAGGAACCCCGCGGGACTAGCGGGAGCTGAGCAGTTCTTC.